This T cell receptor (beta chain) was identified during a study of blood T cells in healthy people across ages. Trimming removed 5 bases at V and 6 bases at J, with 14 bases between. The germline V gene encodes CDR1 SGHTA and CDR2 FQGTGA. This CDR3 is 13 amino acids long. With a J-beta primer mix and a sample-barcoded 5' primer, a second PCR ran about 6 to 11 cycles. TCRdb itself ran the 5' RACE reads through MiXCR, one entry per CDR3 protein. This table holds about 1 million distinct CDR3 sequences, 40% to 55% found once. The receptor was isolated from a woman aged 55 to 70 in good health. Sequenced material: blood. V gene TRBV7-3 combines with J gene TRBJ2-7; D gene unclear. The CDR3 reads CASSQLGASEQYF. In nucleotides, the CDR3 is TGTGCCAGCAGCCAGCTAGGTGCGAGCGAGCAGTACTTC.